This record looks at one T cell receptor beta chain sequence and its context. Its antigen is unidentified. V was clipped by 6 bases and J by 3 bases; unmatched bases: 5. CDR1 is SNHLY, CDR2 FYNNEI, per germline. The CDR3 spans 14 residues. The data belong to a study of T cell responses to AZD1222 COVID-19 vaccine. Notes on the study in general: Mostly white British, mostly female donors; authors suggested clonal diversity may be underestimated. Across spike, vaccine-associated CD4 TCRs were found, dominant at 160-218 and 743-854. Following two doses of AZD1222, Spike-specific TCR breadth and depth rose.

TCRdb's table, derived via immunoSEQ multiplex PCR, lists solely in-frame clones and lacks some. The sample lists approximately 180,000 clones; around 90% were seen once. The sequence came from an adult who received the MenACWY meningococcal vaccine as a control. This chain joins TRBV2 and TRBJ1-1; 9 bases align to TRBD1. The sample consisted of peripheral blood, taken 28 days after the second dose of the MenACWY control vaccine. Written as DNA, the CDR3 is TGTGCCAGCAGCCTCGGACAGGGGTACACTGAAGCTTTCTTT. It translates to CASSLGQGYTEAFF.